These T cell receptor beta chains were read from a single sample in a study of shared clonotypes between healthy human individuals. Some clones are missing from TCRdb's copy, which holds only in-frame ones; the method was immunoSEQ multiplex PCR. Of about 1 million clones in the sample, 60% to 80% were seen once. Sequenced: memory CD4+ T cells sorted from blood. The receptor set was obtained from a man aged 18 to 29 in good health. Both conserved end residues are part of each CDR3. D genes are given only for firm matches. Part of the rows lack a size; the others show once, few, many or a class for expanded clones.

d_call: -
v_call: TRBV19
cdr3_length: 16
clone_size: -
j_call: TRBJ2-6
cdr3_aa: CASWSPTVSGANVLTF
cdr3_nt: TGTGCCAGTTGGTCCCCGACAGTTTCTGGGGCCAACGTCCTGACTTTC

d_call: -
v_call: TRBV4-3
cdr3_length: 17
clone_size: -
j_call: TRBJ1-1
cdr3_aa: CASSQPTSGPKGTEAFF
cdr3_nt: TGCGCCAGCAGCCAGCCTACCTCCGGGCCTAAAGGCACTGAAGCTTTCTTT

d_call: TRBD2
v_call: TRBV19
cdr3_length: 15
clone_size: few
j_call: TRBJ2-7
cdr3_aa: CASSKTSETTYEQYF
cdr3_nt: TGTGCCAGTAGTAAGACTAGCGAAACAACCTACGAGCAGTACTTC

d_call: TRBD2
v_call: TRBV5-1
cdr3_length: 15
clone_size: few
j_call: TRBJ2-7
cdr3_aa: CATRPSTSGGYEQYF
cdr3_nt: TGCGCCACGCGTCCGTCGACTAGCGGCGGATACGAGCAGTACTTC

d_call: -
v_call: TRBV25-1
cdr3_length: 13
clone_size: -
j_call: TRBJ1-2
cdr3_aa: CASSGTGPYGYTF
cdr3_nt: TGTGCCAGCAGTGGAACAGGGCCCTATGGCTACACCTTC

d_call: -
v_call: TRBV7-6
cdr3_length: 13
clone_size: -
j_call: TRBJ1-3
cdr3_aa: CASSGLSLNTIYF
cdr3_nt: TGTGCCAGCAGCGGCCTGTCCCTAAACACCATATATTTT

d_call: -
v_call: TRBV5-5
cdr3_length: 14
clone_size: -
j_call: TRBJ2-2
cdr3_aa: CASSFDRATGELFF
cdr3_nt: TGTGCCAGCAGCTTCGACCGTGCCACCGGGGAGCTGTTTTTT

d_call: -
v_call: TRBV9
cdr3_length: 15
clone_size: -
j_call: TRBJ1-1
cdr3_aa: CASSVGGQINTEAFF
cdr3_nt: TGTGCCAGCAGCGTAGGCGGACAGATTAACACTGAAGCTTTCTTT

d_call: -
v_call: TRBV5-4
cdr3_length: 15
clone_size: once
j_call: TRBJ2-6
cdr3_aa: CASSTAGAGANVLTF
cdr3_nt: TGTGCCAGCAGCACCGCCGGGGCTGGGGCCAACGTCCTGACTTTC

d_call: -
v_call: TRBV2
cdr3_length: 14
clone_size: -
j_call: TRBJ1-2
cdr3_aa: CAGRTDSINYGYTF
cdr3_nt: TGTGCCGGCAGGACAGATTCTATTAACTATGGCTACACCTTC

d_call: -
v_call: TRBV4-3
cdr3_length: 17
clone_size: -
j_call: TRBJ2-2
cdr3_aa: CASSRNSGTVGTGELFF
cdr3_nt: TGCGCCAGCAGCCGGAATTCCGGGACTGTAGGCACCGGGGAGCTGTTTTTT

d_call: TRBD1
v_call: TRBV7-2
cdr3_length: 14
clone_size: once
j_call: TRBJ1-4
cdr3_aa: CASSSGTGYEKLFF
cdr3_nt: TGTGCCAGCAGCTCCGGGACAGGGTATGAAAAACTGTTTTTT

d_call: -
v_call: TRBV7-6
cdr3_length: 13
clone_size: -
j_call: TRBJ2-2
cdr3_aa: CASSTQAPGELFF
cdr3_nt: TGTGCCAGCAGCACCCAGGCCCCCGGGGAGCTGTTTTTT

d_call: -
v_call: TRBV21-1
cdr3_length: 15
clone_size: -
j_call: TRBJ2-7
cdr3_aa: CASSKVHGVSLEQYF
cdr3_nt: TGTGCCAGCAGCAAAGTGCACGGGGTAAGTTTGGAGCAGTACTTC

d_call: TRBD2
v_call: TRBV6-1
cdr3_length: 16
clone_size: -
j_call: TRBJ2-3
cdr3_aa: CASSEAGTSGTDTQYF
cdr3_nt: TGTGCCAGCAGTGAAGCCGGGACTAGCGGCACAGATACGCAGTATTTT

d_call: -
v_call: TRBV5-1
cdr3_length: 14
clone_size: -
j_call: TRBJ1-1
cdr3_aa: CASSLLVTDTEAFF
cdr3_nt: TGCGCCAGCAGCTTGTTGGTGACAGACACTGAAGCTTTCTTT

d_call: TRBD2
v_call: TRBV4-3
cdr3_length: 18
clone_size: -
j_call: TRBJ2-1
cdr3_aa: CASSLFSGFTSGGNEQFF
cdr3_nt: TGCGCCAGCAGCCTCTTCTCTGGGTTTACTAGCGGGGGCAATGAGCAGTTCTTC

d_call: -
v_call: TRBV6-6
cdr3_length: 13
clone_size: -
j_call: TRBJ1-2
cdr3_aa: CASSYDRIYGYTF
cdr3_nt: TGTGCCAGCAGTTACGACAGAATCTATGGCTACACCTTC

d_call: TRBD2
v_call: TRBV18
cdr3_length: 17
clone_size: -
j_call: TRBJ2-1
cdr3_aa: CASSPQAGGPRYNEQFF
cdr3_nt: TGTGCCAGCTCACCACAAGCGGGAGGGCCGAGATACAATGAGCAGTTCTTC

d_call: TRBD2
v_call: TRBV11-2
cdr3_length: 16
clone_size: -
j_call: TRBJ2-1
cdr3_aa: CASSLGGLAARGEQFF
cdr3_nt: TGTGCCAGCAGCTTAGGGGGACTAGCGGCCCGAGGCGAGCAGTTCTTC

d_call: -
v_call: TRBV6-1
cdr3_length: 12
clone_size: -
j_call: TRBJ2-3
cdr3_aa: CASSLRTDTQYF
cdr3_nt: TGTGCCAGCAGCTTAAGAACAGATACGCAGTATTTT

d_call: TRBD1
v_call: TRBV10-3
cdr3_length: 16
clone_size: many
j_call: TRBJ2-2
cdr3_aa: CAISGGTGTYTGELFF
cdr3_nt: TGTGCCATCAGTGGTGGGACAGGCACATACACCGGGGAGCTGTTTTTT

d_call: -
v_call: TRBV7-9
cdr3_length: 14
clone_size: few
j_call: TRBJ1-1
cdr3_aa: CASSLEGRSDEAFF
cdr3_nt: TGTGCCAGCAGCTTGGAGGGGCGCAGTGATGAAGCTTTCTTT

d_call: -
v_call: TRBV4-1
cdr3_length: 14
clone_size: -
j_call: TRBJ2-5
cdr3_aa: CASSQEGSQATQYF
cdr3_nt: TGCGCCAGCAGCCAAGAGGGTTCCCAGGCGACCCAGTACTTC

d_call: TRBD1
v_call: TRBV30
cdr3_length: 15
clone_size: few
j_call: TRBJ2-5
cdr3_aa: CAWRQRGQGVWEQYF
cdr3_nt: TGTGCCTGGAGACAAAGGGGACAGGGGGTGTGGGAGCAGTACTTC

d_call: TRBD2
v_call: TRBV6-1
cdr3_length: 15
clone_size: -
j_call: TRBJ2-5
cdr3_aa: CASSEGLAGVKTQYF
cdr3_nt: TGTGCCAGCAGTGAAGGACTAGCGGGAGTAAAGACCCAGTACTTC

d_call: -
v_call: TRBV28
cdr3_length: 12
clone_size: -
j_call: TRBJ1-2
cdr3_aa: CASRGQLYGYTF
cdr3_nt: TGTGCCAGCAGAGGACAGCTCTATGGCTACACCTTC

d_call: TRBD2
v_call: TRBV10-3
cdr3_length: 18
clone_size: few
j_call: TRBJ2-5
cdr3_aa: CAISELRLAGVAGETQYF
cdr3_nt: TGTGCCATCAGTGAACTGAGACTAGCGGGGGTAGCTGGAGAGACCCAGTACTTC

d_call: -
v_call: TRBV29-1
cdr3_length: 11
clone_size: once
j_call: TRBJ2-7
cdr3_aa: CSVTSYYEQYF
cdr3_nt: TGCAGCGTTACCAGCTACTACGAGCAGTACTTC

d_call: -
v_call: TRBV7-9
cdr3_length: 11
clone_size: -
j_call: TRBJ2-7
cdr3_aa: CASSFADEQYF
cdr3_nt: TGTGCCAGCAGCTTTGCAGACGAGCAGTACTTC

d_call: -
v_call: TRBV6-5
cdr3_length: 13
clone_size: -
j_call: TRBJ2-5
cdr3_aa: CASSYGREETQYF
cdr3_nt: TGTGCCAGCAGTTATGGCAGGGAAGAGACCCAGTACTTC

d_call: -
v_call: TRBV7-9
cdr3_length: 12
clone_size: -
j_call: TRBJ1-1
cdr3_aa: CASSRLSPEAFF
cdr3_nt: TGTGCCAGCAGCCGATTATCCCCTGAAGCTTTCTTT

d_call: -
v_call: TRBV6-1
cdr3_length: 15
clone_size: few
j_call: TRBJ1-5
cdr3_aa: CASIEGGSGNQPQHF
cdr3_nt: TGTGCCAGCATCGAGGGGGGATCTGGCAATCAGCCCCAGCATTTT

d_call: TRBD1
v_call: TRBV7-3
cdr3_length: 15
clone_size: -
j_call: TRBJ2-6
cdr3_aa: CASTRDSSGANVLTF
cdr3_nt: TGTGCCAGCACTAGGGACAGCTCTGGGGCCAACGTCCTGACTTTC

d_call: -
v_call: TRBV5-1
cdr3_length: 14
clone_size: -
j_call: TRBJ2-5
cdr3_aa: CASSLGGPQETQYF
cdr3_nt: TGCGCCAGCAGCTTGGGGGGGCCCCAAGAGACCCAGTACTTC